A selection of T cell receptor beta chains follows, all from one sample in a study of neurological immune-mediated disorders. TCRdb redid the calling of the 5' RACE reads with MiXCR, one entry per CDR3 protein. The sample lists roughly 65,000 distinct CDR3 sequences, over 4% occurring once. Sequencing input: PBMCs. The receptors here all came from a human donor with multiple sclerosis. The donor label of this sample is uncertain. Both conserved end residues are part of each CDR3. Fields, in order: V gene, J gene, D gene, clone size, CDR3 DNA, CDR3 protein. D genes are given only for firm matches. A clone size is listed for some rows: how often the clone was seen (once, few, many), or a class if it is expanded.

TRBV20-1	TRBJ2-5	-	many	TGCAGTGCCGTAGAACCTCAACAGACCCAGTACTTC	CSAVEPQQTQYF
TRBV10-3	TRBJ1-2	TRBD1	-	TGTGCCATCAGTGAGTACGGAGACAGGGAGTTTTCTAACTATGGCTACACCTTC	CAISEYGDREFSNYGYTF
TRBV7-2	TRBJ2-1	-	many	TGTGCCAGCAGCTCATGGAGCAATGAGCAGTTCTTC	CASSSWSNEQFF
TRBV5-1	TRBJ1-1	-	many	TGCGCCAGCAGCTTGGCCGGAGACAGCCTGGGCACTGAAGCTTTCTTT	CASSLAGDSLGTEAFF
TRBV20-1	TRBJ1-5	TRBD1	many	TGCAGTGCTAGTACGGGCCAGGGGGCGCAGCCCCAGCATTTT	CSASTGQGAQPQHF
TRBV6-6	TRBJ2-1	TRBD2	many	TGTGCCAGCAGGAGCGGGGGGGCCTACAATGAGCAGTTCTTC	CASRSGGAYNEQFF
TRBV10-3	TRBJ1-1	TRBD1	many	TGTGCCATCAGTGAGCGTCCCAGGGGGCAAGTGAAGACTGAAGCTTTCTTT	CAISERPRGQVKTEAFF
TRBV7-6	TRBJ1-4	TRBD1	many	TGTGCCAGCAGCCCCCAGGGGGGGCTAGGTGAAAAACTGTTTTTT	CASSPQGGLGEKLFF
TRBV3-1	TRBJ2-1	TRBD1	many	TGTGCCAGCAGCCAAACACAGGGGGCCGCCCTGGGGTACAATGAGCAGTTCTTC	CASSQTQGAALGYNEQFF
TRBV5-1	TRBJ1-1	-	many	TGCGCCAGCAGCTTGATGGGGGTCGCTGGATCAGGGACTGAAGCTTTCTTT	CASSLMGVAGSGTEAFF
TRBV5-1	TRBJ1-1	-	many	TGCGCCAGCAGCTTGGCCATTTCAGCGGGGAACACTGAAGCTTTCTTT	CASSLAISAGNTEAFF
TRBV20-1	TRBJ2-2	-	many	TGCAGTGTTGGGGGGGCCGCGAACACCGGGGAGCTGTTTTTT	CSVGGAANTGELFF
TRBV18	TRBJ1-6	-	-	TGTGCCAGCTCACCAAGTGGGGACCCCTATAATTCACCCCTCCACTTT	CASSPSGDPYNSPLHF
TRBV7-2	TRBJ1-1	-	many	TGTGCCAGCAGCTTCTATCCTGAAGCTTTCTTT	CASSFYPEAFF
TRBV6-2/TRBV6-3	TRBJ1-2	-	-	TGTGCCAGCAGTTTCCCCCGGGACATCTATGGCTACACCTTC	CASSFPRDIYGYTF
TRBV5-1	TRBJ1-5	-	many	TGCGCCAGCAGCTCCGACGGCTACAATCAGCCCCAGCATTTT	CASSSDGYNQPQHF
TRBV12-3/TRBV12-4	TRBJ1-3	-	many	TGTGCCAGCAGTTTGCCCCAGGGTAGGCGAAACACCATATATTTT	CASSLPQGRRNTIYF
TRBV20-1	TRBJ1-4	-	many	TGCAGTGCTCCCAGGACGTACGACCTATATGGAGAAAAACTGTTTTTT	CSAPRTYDLYGEKLFF
TRBV19	TRBJ1-3	-	-	TGTGCCAGTAGTATCTGGAGCTCTGGAAACACCATATATTTT	CASSIWSSGNTIYF
TRBV7-9	TRBJ1-1	-	-	TGTGCCAGCAGCACAAGGAGGGACGGCCACACTGAAGCTTTCTTT	CASSTRRDGHTEAFF